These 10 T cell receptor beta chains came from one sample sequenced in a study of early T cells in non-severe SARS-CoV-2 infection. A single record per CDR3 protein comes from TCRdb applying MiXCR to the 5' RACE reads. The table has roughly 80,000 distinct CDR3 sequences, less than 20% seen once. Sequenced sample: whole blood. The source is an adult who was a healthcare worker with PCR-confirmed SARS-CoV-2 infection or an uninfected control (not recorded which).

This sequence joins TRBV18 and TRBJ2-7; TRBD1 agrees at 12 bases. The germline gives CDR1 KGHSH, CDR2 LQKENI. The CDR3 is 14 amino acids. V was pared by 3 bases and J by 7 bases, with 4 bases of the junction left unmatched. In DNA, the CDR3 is TGTGCCAGCTCACCGGGGACAGGGGGCTGGGAGCAGTACTTC. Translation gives CASSPGTGGWEQYF.

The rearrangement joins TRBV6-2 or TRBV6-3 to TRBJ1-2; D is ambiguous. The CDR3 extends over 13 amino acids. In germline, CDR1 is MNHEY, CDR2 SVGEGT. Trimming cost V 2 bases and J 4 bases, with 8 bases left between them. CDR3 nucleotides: TGTGCCAGCAGTTACCTAGACGGCTATGGCTACACCTTC. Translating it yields CASSYLDGYGYTF.

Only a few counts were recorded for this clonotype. The CDR3 nucleotides are TGTGCCAGTAGTATGAGCGGTGCGGCCAAAAACATTCAGTACTTC. Amino acid sequence: CASSMSGAAKNIQYF. The gene calls are TRBV19 and TRBJ2-4, with TRBD2 as a possible D gene (5 bases). V lost 3 bases and J 1 base, leaving 10 bases between the germline ends. Germline V CDR1 and CDR2: LNHDA, SQIVND (reference sequence). The CDR3 covers 15 residues.

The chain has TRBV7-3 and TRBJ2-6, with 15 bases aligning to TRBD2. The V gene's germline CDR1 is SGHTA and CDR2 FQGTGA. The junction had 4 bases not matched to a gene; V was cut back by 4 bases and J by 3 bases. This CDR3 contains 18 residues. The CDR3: CASSSGTSGRFGANVLTF. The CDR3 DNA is TGTGCCAGCAGCTCCGGGACTAGCGGGAGGTTTGGGGCCAACGTCCTGACTTTC.

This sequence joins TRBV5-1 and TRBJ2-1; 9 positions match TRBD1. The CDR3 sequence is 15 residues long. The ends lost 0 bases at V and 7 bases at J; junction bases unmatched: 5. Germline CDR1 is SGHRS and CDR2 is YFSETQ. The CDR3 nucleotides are TGCGCCAGCAGCTTGGCGACAGGGGGAACTAATGAGCAGTTCTTC. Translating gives CASSLATGGTNEQFF.

The DNA of the CDR3 is TGTGCCAGCAGTTTTGGCAGCAGCAATCAGCCCCAGCATTTT. Amino acid sequence: CASSFGSSNQPQHF. V is TRBV12-3 or TRBV12-4 and J is TRBJ1-5; D is ambiguous. This CDR3 has 14 residues. V lost 3 bases and J lost 1, with 7 bases in between.

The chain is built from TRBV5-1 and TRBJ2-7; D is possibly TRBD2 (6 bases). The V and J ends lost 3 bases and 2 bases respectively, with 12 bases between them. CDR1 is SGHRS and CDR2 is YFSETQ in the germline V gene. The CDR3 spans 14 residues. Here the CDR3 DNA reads TGCGCCAGCAGCTGGGGGGTCCCCACCTACGAGCAGTACTTC. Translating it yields CASSWGVPTYEQYF.

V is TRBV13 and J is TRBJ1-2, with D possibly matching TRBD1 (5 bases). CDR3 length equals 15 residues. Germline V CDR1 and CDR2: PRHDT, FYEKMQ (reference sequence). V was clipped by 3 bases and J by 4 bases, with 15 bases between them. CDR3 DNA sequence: TGTGCCAGCAGCTTGCGGGACGGAGTACTCTATGGCTACACCTTC. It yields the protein CASSLRDGVLYGYTF. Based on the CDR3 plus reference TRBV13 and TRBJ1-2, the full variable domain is AAGVIQSPRHLIKEKRETATLKCYPIPRHDTVYWYQQGPGQDPQFLISFYEKMQSDKGSIPDRFSAQQFSDYHSELNMSSLELGDSALYFCASSLRDGVLYGYTFGSGTRLTVV.

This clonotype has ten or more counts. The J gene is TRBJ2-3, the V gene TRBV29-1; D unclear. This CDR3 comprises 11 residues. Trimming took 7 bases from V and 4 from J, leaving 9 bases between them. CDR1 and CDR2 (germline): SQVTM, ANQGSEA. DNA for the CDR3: TGCAGCGATCGCCCCGCAGATACGCAGTATTTT. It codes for CSDRPADTQYF.

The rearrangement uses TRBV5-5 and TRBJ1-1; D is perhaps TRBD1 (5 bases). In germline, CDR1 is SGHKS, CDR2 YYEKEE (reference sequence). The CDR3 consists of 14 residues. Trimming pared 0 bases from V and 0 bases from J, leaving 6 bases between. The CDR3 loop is CASSLEGLNTEAFF. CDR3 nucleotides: TGTGCCAGCAGCTTGGAGGGGCTGAACACTGAAGCTTTCTTT. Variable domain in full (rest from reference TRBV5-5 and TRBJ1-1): DAGVTQSPTHLIKTRGQQVTLRCSPISGHKSVSWYQQVLGQGPQFIFQYYEKEERGRGNFPDRFSARQFPNYSSELNVNALLLGDSALYLCASSLEGLNTEAFFGQGTRLTVV.